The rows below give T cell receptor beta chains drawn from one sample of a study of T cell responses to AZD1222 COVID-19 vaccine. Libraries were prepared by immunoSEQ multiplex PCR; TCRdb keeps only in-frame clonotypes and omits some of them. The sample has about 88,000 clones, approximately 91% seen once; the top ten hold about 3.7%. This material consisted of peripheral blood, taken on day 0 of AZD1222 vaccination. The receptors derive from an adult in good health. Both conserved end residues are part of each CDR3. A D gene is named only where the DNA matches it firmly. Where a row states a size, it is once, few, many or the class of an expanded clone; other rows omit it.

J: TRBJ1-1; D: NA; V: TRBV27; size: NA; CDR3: CASSLKTTGPNTEAFF; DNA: TGTGCCAGCAGTTTAAAGACGACAGGCCCGAACACTGAAGCTTTCTTT
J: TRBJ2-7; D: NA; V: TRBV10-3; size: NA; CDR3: CAISKGTLRSYEQYF; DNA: TGTGCCATCAGTAAGGGTACTCTCCGATCCTACGAGCAGTACTTC
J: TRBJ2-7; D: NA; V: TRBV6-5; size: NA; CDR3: CASSPDRYEQYF; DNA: TGTGCCAGCAGCCCGGACCGCTACGAGCAGTACTTC
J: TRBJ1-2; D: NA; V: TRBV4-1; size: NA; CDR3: CASSHPGGGRGQGGYTF; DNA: TGCGCCAGCAGCCACCCTGGAGGCGGCCGGGGGCAAGGTGGCTACACCTTC
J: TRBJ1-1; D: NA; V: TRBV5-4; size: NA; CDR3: CASGLDRNTEAFF; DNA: TGTGCCAGCGGGTTAGACAGGAACACTGAAGCTTTCTTT
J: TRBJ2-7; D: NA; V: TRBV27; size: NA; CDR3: CASSRGMGGASYEQYF; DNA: TGTGCCAGCAGTCGGGGTATGGGGGGGGCGTCGTACGAGCAGTACTTC
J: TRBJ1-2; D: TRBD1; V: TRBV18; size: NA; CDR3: CASSPTDRGYGYTF; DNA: TGTGCCAGCTCGCCGACGGACAGGGGGTATGGCTACACCTTC
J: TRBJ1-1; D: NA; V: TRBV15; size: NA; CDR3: CATSRDWMNTEAFF; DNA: TGTGCCACCAGCAGAGATTGGATGAACACTGAAGCTTTCTTT
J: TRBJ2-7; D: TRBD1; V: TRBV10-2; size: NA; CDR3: CATRTGWDEQYF; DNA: TGCGCCACCCGGACAGGGTGGGACGAGCAGTACTTC
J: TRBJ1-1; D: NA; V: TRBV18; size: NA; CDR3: CASSPFGGRGTEAFF; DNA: TGTGCCAGCTCACCATTCGGGGGCAGGGGCACTGAAGCTTTCTTT
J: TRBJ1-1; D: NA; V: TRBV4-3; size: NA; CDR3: CASSQDLGREVEAFF; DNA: TGCGCCAGCAGCCAAGATCTTGGCAGGGAGGTTGAAGCTTTCTTT
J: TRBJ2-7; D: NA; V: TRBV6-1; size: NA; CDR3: CASSAEGGGGAYEQYF; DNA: TGTGCCAGCAGTGCAGAGGGAGGAGGGGGGGCCTACGAGCAGTACTTC
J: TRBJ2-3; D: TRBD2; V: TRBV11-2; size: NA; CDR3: CASSGLAGGSTDTQYF; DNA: TGTGCCAGCAGCGGACTAGCGGGGGGTAGCACAGATACGCAGTATTTT
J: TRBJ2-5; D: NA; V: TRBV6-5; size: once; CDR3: CASSYPGAGETQYF; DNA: TGTGCCAGCAGTTACCCGGGGGCCGGAGAGACCCAGTACTTC
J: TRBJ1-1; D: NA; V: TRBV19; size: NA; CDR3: CTSRKDRGTEAFF; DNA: TGTACCAGTAGGAAAGACAGAGGAACTGAAGCTTTCTTT
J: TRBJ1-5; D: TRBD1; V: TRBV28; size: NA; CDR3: CASSSSAGGSLNQPQHF; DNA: TGTGCCAGCAGTTCATCTGCAGGGGGCTCCCTCAATCAGCCCCAGCATTTT
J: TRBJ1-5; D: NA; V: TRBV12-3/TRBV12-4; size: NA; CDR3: CASSLIEGQPQHF; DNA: TGTGCCAGCAGTTTAATTGAGGGACAGCCCCAGCATTTT
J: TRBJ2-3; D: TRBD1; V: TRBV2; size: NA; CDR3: CANLGTGATDTQYF; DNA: TGTGCCAACCTAGGGACAGGGGCCACAGATACGCAGTATTTT
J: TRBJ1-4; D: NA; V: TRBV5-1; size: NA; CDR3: CASSSGGSTNEKLFF; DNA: TGCGCCAGCAGCTCAGGTGGATCAACTAATGAAAAACTGTTTTTT
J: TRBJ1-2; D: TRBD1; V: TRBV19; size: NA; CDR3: CASSTTGLAYGYTF; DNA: TGTGCCAGTAGTACGACAGGGTTAGCCTATGGCTACACCTTC
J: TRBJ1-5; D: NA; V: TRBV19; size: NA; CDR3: CASSMMDITYNQPQHF; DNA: TGTGCCAGTAGTATGATGGACATAACATACAATCAGCCCCAGCATTTT
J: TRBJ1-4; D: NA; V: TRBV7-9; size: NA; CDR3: CASSSPVGYNEKLFF; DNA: TGTGCCAGCAGCTCGCCAGTGGGCTATAATGAAAAACTGTTTTTT
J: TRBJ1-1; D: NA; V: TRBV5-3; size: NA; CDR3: CARSHSGANLHQGFF; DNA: TGTGCCAGAAGCCACTCAGGGGCCAACCTCCACCAGGGTTTCTTT
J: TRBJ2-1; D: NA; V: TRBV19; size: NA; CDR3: CASSIVNEQFF; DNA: TGTGCCAGTAGTATTGTCAATGAGCAGTTCTTC
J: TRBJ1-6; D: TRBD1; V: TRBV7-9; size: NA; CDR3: CASSSNRGNSPLHF; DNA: TGTGCCAGCAGCTCGAACAGGGGCAATTCACCCCTCCACTTT
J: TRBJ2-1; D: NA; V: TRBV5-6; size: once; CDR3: CASSWKGGSYNEQFF; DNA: TGTGCCAGCAGCTGGAAGGGGGGCTCCTACAATGAGCAGTTCTTC
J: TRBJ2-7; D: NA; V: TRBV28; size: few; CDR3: CASSSGQSSSYEQYF; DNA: TGTGCCAGCAGTTCAGGACAGTCCAGCTCCTACGAGCAGTACTTC
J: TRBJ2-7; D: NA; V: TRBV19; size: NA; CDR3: CASSDVGLGEQYF; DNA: TGTGCCAGTAGTGATGTGGGTTTGGGCGAGCAGTACTTC
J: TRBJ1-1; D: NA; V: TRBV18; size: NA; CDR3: CASSPTRRTEAFF; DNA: TGTGCCAGCTCACCGACGAGGCGGACTGAAGCTTTCTTT
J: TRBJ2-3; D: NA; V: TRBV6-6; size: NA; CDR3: CASRTSGSTDTQYF; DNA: TGTGCCAGCAGGACCTCGGGAAGCACAGATACGCAGTATTTT
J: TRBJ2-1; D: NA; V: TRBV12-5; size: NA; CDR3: CASGLGQAYNEQFF; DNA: TGTGCTAGTGGTTTGGGACAGGCCTACAATGAGCAGTTCTTC
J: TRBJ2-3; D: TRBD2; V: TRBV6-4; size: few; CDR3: CASSGTSGADTQYF; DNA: TGTGCCAGCAGTGGGACTAGCGGGGCAGATACGCAGTATTTT
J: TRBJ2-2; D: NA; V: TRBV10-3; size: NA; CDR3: CAISPGIGELFF; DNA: TGTGCCATCAGTCCTGGGATCGGGGAGCTGTTTTTT
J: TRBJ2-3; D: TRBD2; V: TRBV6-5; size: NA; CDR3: CASSRIAGGPDTQYF; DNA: TGTGCCAGCAGCAGAATAGCGGGGGGACCAGATACGCAGTATTTT
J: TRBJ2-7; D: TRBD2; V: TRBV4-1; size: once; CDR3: CASSLTSGGWHEQYF; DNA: TGCGCCAGCAGCCTTACTAGCGGGGGGTGGCACGAGCAGTACTTC
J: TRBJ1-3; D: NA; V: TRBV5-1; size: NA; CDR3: CASSLGTTGNTIYF; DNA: TGCGCCAGCAGCTTAGGGACTACTGGAAACACCATATATTTT
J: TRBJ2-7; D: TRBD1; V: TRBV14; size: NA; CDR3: CASSLGTGRSEQYF; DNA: TGTGCCAGCAGCCTCGGGACAGGCAGATCCGAGCAGTACTTC
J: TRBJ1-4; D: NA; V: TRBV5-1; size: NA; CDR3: CASSLYEGEKLFF; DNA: TGCGCCAGCAGCTTGTATGAGGGGGAAAAACTGTTTTTT
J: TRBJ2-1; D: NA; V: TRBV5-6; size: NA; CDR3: CASSPEVHSYNEQFF; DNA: TGTGCCAGCAGCCCGGAGGTGCACTCCTACAATGAGCAGTTCTTC
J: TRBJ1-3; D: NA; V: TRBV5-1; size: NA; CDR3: CASSPDSLSGNTIYF; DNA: TGCGCCAGCAGCCCCGACAGCCTCTCTGGAAACACCATATATTTT
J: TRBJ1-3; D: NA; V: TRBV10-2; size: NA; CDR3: CASRDTVNTIYF; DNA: TGCGCCAGCCGGGACACGGTAAACACCATATATTTT
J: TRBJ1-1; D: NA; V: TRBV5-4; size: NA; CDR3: CASSFQRNTEAFF; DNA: TGTGCCAGCAGCTTTCAGAGGAACACTGAAGCTTTCTTT
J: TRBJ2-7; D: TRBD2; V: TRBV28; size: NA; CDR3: CASSSGLAGLNEQYF; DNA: TGTGCCAGCAGTTCGGGACTAGCGGGGCTCAACGAGCAGTACTTC
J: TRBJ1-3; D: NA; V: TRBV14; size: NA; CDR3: CASSQALSGNTIYF; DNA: TGTGCCAGCAGCCAAGCTCTTTCTGGAAACACCATATATTTT
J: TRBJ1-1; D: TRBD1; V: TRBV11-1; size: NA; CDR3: CASSLGQGYTEAFF; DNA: TGTGCCAGCAGCTTGGGACAGGGGTACACTGAAGCTTTCTTT
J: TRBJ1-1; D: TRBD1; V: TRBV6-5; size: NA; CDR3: CASQLGQFENTEAFF; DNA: TGTGCCAGCCAGCTGGGACAGTTTGAAAACACTGAAGCTTTCTTT
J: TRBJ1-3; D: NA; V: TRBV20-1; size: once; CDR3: CSASLGSGNTIYF; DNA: TGCAGTGCTAGTTTGGGCTCTGGAAACACCATATATTTT
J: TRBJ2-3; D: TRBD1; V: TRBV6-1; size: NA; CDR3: CASSEMKGQGYTDTQYF; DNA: TGTGCCAGCAGTGAAATGAAGGGACAGGGGTACACAGATACGCAGTATTTT